This T cell receptor (beta chain) was found in a study of a mutant IDH1 vaccine in newly diagnosed glioma. Study-wide background: Antecedent treatment encompassed radiotherapy, temozolomide, or their combination; the majority received both.

Of note for this clone: As yet, its antigen is unknown.

Time point meaning: week 11, during vaccination. In every dose of vaccine, 300 ug of mutant IDH1 20-mer peptide was given alongside topical imiquimod. Every donor had a new WHO grade 3 or 4 astrocytoma that was IDH1-mutant, with loss of nuclear ATRX. The method was immunoSEQ multiplex PCR; TCRdb's version includes in-frame clones alone and lacks a portion of them. The data contain around 30,000 clones, around 91% of them singletons. This TCR was recovered from a man between 18 and 35 years old with glioma. The sample was PBMCs, taken from a glioma patient whose treatment included an IDH1 peptide vaccine.

In DNA form, the CDR3 reads TGTGCCAGCAGTGTCCGGACAGGGCTGAACACTGAAGCTTTCTTT. Translating gives CASSVRTGLNTEAFF. This rearrangement joins TRBV2 to TRBJ1-1; 8 nucleotides agree with TRBD1. Germline-derived CDR1 and CDR2 are SNHLY and FYNNEI. This CDR3 spans 15 amino acids. Germline trimming cut 4 bases from V and 0 bases from J; bases unmatched to any gene: 4.